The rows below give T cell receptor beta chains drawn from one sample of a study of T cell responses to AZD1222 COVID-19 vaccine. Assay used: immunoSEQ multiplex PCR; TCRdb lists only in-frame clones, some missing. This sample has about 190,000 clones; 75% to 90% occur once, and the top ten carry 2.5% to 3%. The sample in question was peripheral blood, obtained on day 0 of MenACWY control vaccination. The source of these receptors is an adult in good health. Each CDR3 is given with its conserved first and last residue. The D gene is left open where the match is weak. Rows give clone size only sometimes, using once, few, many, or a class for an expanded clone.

cdr3_nt: TGTGCCAGCAGCCAGGAGGTACCACCAGATACGCAGTATTTT
cdr3_aa: CASSQEVPPDTQYF
d_call: NA
v_call: TRBV7-6
j_call: TRBJ2-3
clone_size: once

cdr3_nt: TGTGCCAGTAGTTATGAGGGACAGGGAGACAATGAGCAGTTCTTC
cdr3_aa: CASSYEGQGDNEQFF
d_call: TRBD1
v_call: TRBV19
j_call: TRBJ2-1
clone_size: once

cdr3_nt: TGTGCCAGCAGCTCCGGGGGAGCGTCACCCCTCCACTTT
cdr3_aa: CASSSGGASPLHF
d_call: NA
v_call: TRBV7-9
j_call: TRBJ1-6
clone_size: NA

cdr3_nt: TGTGCCAGCAGCGTAGAACAGGGCGGCTATGGCTACACCTTC
cdr3_aa: CASSVEQGGYGYTF
d_call: NA
v_call: TRBV9
j_call: TRBJ1-2
clone_size: NA

cdr3_nt: TGTGCCAGCAGCTTGGATTACACAGGGTACGACACAGATACGCAGTATTTT
cdr3_aa: CASSLDYTGYDTDTQYF
d_call: NA
v_call: TRBV5-4
j_call: TRBJ2-3
clone_size: NA

cdr3_nt: TGTGCCAGTAGTATAGGGACAGTAGGCAATCAGCCCCAGCATTTT
cdr3_aa: CASSIGTVGNQPQHF
d_call: NA
v_call: TRBV19
j_call: TRBJ1-5
clone_size: NA

cdr3_nt: TGTGCCAGCAGCCCAAGTTGGGCAGATACGCAGTATTTT
cdr3_aa: CASSPSWADTQYF
d_call: NA
v_call: TRBV11-3
j_call: TRBJ2-3
clone_size: NA

cdr3_nt: TGTGCCAGCAGTTTAGGGGGGGTCTTCAATCAGCCCCAGCATTTT
cdr3_aa: CASSLGGVFNQPQHF
d_call: NA
v_call: TRBV27
j_call: TRBJ1-5
clone_size: NA

cdr3_nt: TGTGCCAGCAGTTCCTCTGGACAGGGACAAGAGACCCAGTACTTC
cdr3_aa: CASSSSGQGQETQYF
d_call: TRBD1
v_call: TRBV6-2/TRBV6-3
j_call: TRBJ2-5
clone_size: NA

cdr3_nt: TGTGCCAGCAGCTGGGGTCCGGGACAGAACTTTCAAGAGACCCAGTACTTC
cdr3_aa: CASSWGPGQNFQETQYF
d_call: TRBD1
v_call: TRBV7-8
j_call: TRBJ2-5
clone_size: NA

cdr3_nt: TGTGCCAGCAGCTTCCCAGGGGCCCCATACGAGCAGTACTTC
cdr3_aa: CASSFPGAPYEQYF
d_call: NA
v_call: TRBV7-9
j_call: TRBJ2-7
clone_size: NA

cdr3_nt: TGTGCCAGCAGCCCCCGGCTGGACAGGAGCTATGGCTACACCTTC
cdr3_aa: CASSPRLDRSYGYTF
d_call: TRBD1
v_call: TRBV3-1/TRBV3-2
j_call: TRBJ1-2
clone_size: NA

cdr3_nt: TGCGCCAGCAGCCAAGATGGGTTCCCAGTTTATGGCTACACCTTC
cdr3_aa: CASSQDGFPVYGYTF
d_call: NA
v_call: TRBV4-1
j_call: TRBJ1-2
clone_size: NA

cdr3_nt: TGTGCCAGCAGACTTGGGACAGGGGGCTCCCTGGGGGGCTACACCTTC
cdr3_aa: CASRLGTGGSLGGYTF
d_call: TRBD1
v_call: TRBV28
j_call: TRBJ1-2
clone_size: NA

cdr3_nt: TGTGCCAGCAGGGAAAGAACAGATACGCAGTATTTT
cdr3_aa: CASRERTDTQYF
d_call: NA
v_call: TRBV28
j_call: TRBJ2-3
clone_size: NA

cdr3_nt: TGTGCCAGCAGCTTCTTGTCTCTAGCTCCTACCATCAATGAGCAGTTCTTC
cdr3_aa: CASSFLSLAPTINEQFF
d_call: NA
v_call: TRBV7-3
j_call: TRBJ2-1
clone_size: NA

cdr3_nt: TGTGCCAGCAGCTTTGAGGGGGCTAGACAGCCCCAGCATTTT
cdr3_aa: CASSFEGARQPQHF
d_call: TRBD1
v_call: TRBV7-9
j_call: TRBJ1-5
clone_size: NA

cdr3_nt: TGTGCCAGCAGTTTAGTTTCCCCCACCACAGATACGCAGTATTTT
cdr3_aa: CASSLVSPTTDTQYF
d_call: NA
v_call: TRBV28
j_call: TRBJ2-3
clone_size: NA

cdr3_nt: TGTGCCAGCAGTTTACAGGGCAGGGGGGTCCACGAGCAGTACTTC
cdr3_aa: CASSLQGRGVHEQYF
d_call: NA
v_call: TRBV28
j_call: TRBJ2-7
clone_size: NA

cdr3_nt: TGTGCCAGCAGCTTAAGGGGTGCCCAGGGGCAGGATGGCGGGCAGTATTTT
cdr3_aa: CASSLRGAQGQDGGQYF
d_call: NA
v_call: TRBV7-3
j_call: TRBJ2-3
clone_size: NA